These 11 T cell receptor beta chains share one sample of origin, sequenced in a study of cytomegalovirus exposure and HLA in healthy donors. Generated by immunoSEQ multiplex PCR, the TCRdb table keeps only in-frame clones and is missing some. Of 150,000 to 200,000 clones in the sample, roughly 81% were seen once. Sequences were obtained from PBMCs. The source of these receptors is a woman aged 25 to 39 in good health and CMV-seronegative.

The chain carries TRBV7-6 and TRBJ1-1, with TRBD1 matching 9 bases. The CDR3 contains 15 residues. Trimming removed 4 bases from V and 4 bases from J; junction bases left unmatched: 7. Germline V lookup: CDR1 SGHVS, CDR2 FNYEAQ. The CDR3 reads CASSSLDRGGTEAFF. Here the CDR3 DNA reads TGTGCCAGCAGCTCCCTGGACAGGGGAGGCACTGAAGCTTTCTTT.

This clone was seen many times. V and J are TRBV11-2 and TRBJ2-5; 7 bases align to TRBD2. The germline V gene has CDR1 SGHAT and CDR2 FQNNGV. The CDR3 covers 18 residues. With 1 base clipped from V and 0 bases from J, the junction kept 11 bases outside the gene matches. CDR3 in DNA: TGTGCCAGCAGCTTAGTTGGGGCTAGCGGAGCGTACCAAGAGACCCAGTACTTC. Translated: CASSLVGASGAYQETQYF. Based on the CDR3 plus reference TRBV11-2 and TRBJ2-5, the full variable domain is EAGVAQSPRYKIIEKRQSVAFWCNPISGHATLYWYQQILGQGPKLLIQFQNNGVVDDSQLPKDRFSAERLKGVDSTLKIQPAKLEDSAVYLCASSLVGASGAYQETQYFGPGTRLLVL.

This chain uses TRBV7-3 with TRBJ1-1; 10 bases map to TRBD1. V gave up 5 bases and J gave up 6 bases; unmatched junction bases: 9. This CDR3 contains 15 residues. Per the germline V gene, CDR1 is SGHTA and CDR2 is FQGTGA. CDR3 sequence: CASSPQTGGGSEAFF. For the CDR3, the DNA is TGTGCCAGCAGCCCCCAGACAGGGGGCGGTTCTGAAGCTTTCTTT.

The chain links TRBV10-3 to TRBJ2-7; D perhaps matches TRBD1 (6 bases). The CDR3 covers 13 residues. Germline values: CDR1 ENHRY, CDR2 SYGVKD. V shed 9 bases and J shed 1 base, with 13 bases lying between them. The CDR3: CAIRQDVSYEQYF. DNA of the CDR3: TGTGCCATAAGACAGGACGTTTCCTACGAGCAGTACTTC.

The chain joins TRBV9 to TRBJ2-3; perhaps TRBD2 as D (7 bases). CDR1 is SGDLS, CDR2 YYNGEE, per germline. Between the trimmed V and J ends, which lost 5 bases and 1 base, there was a span of 20 bases. This CDR3 spans 17 amino acids. For the CDR3, the DNA is TGTGCCAGCAGGGACGGAATCGGGGGGCCCGGCACAGATACGCAGTATTTT. Amino acids: CASRDGIGGPGTDTQYF.

The chain combines TRBV9 with TRBJ2-5; TRBD2 aligns across 11 bases. The CDR3 totals 17 residues. V lost 0 bases and J lost 6; bases outside the gene matches: 10. From germline, CDR1 is SGDLS and CDR2 YYNGEE. The CDR3 region has the DNA TGTGCCAGCAGCGTAGGGGTTAGCGGGGGGGCGAAGCAGACCCAGTACTTC. Protein: CASSVGVSGGAKQTQYF.

Comment on this clone: At one end, the junction sequence differs from germline, possibly due to a read error. The V gene is TRBV7-3, the J gene TRBJ2-3; D is perhaps TRBD2 (5 bases). CDR1 SGHTA and CDR2 FQGTGA come from the germline V gene. The CDR3 has 14 amino acids. The CDR3 here is CASSLEPSIDTQYF. CDR3 in DNA: TGTGCCAGCAGCTTAGAACCTAGCATAGATACGCAGTATTTT.

This rearrangement joins TRBV19 to TRBJ2-1; 10 nucleotides align to TRBD2. The germline CDR1 and CDR2 sequences are LNHDA and SQIVND (reference sequence). This CDR3 has 16 residues. Trimming removed 5 bases from V and 3 bases from J; junction bases left unmatched: 7. The CDR3 here is CASSAPTSGHYNEQFF. Written as DNA, the CDR3 is TGTGCCAGTAGTGCCCCGACTAGCGGGCACTACAATGAGCAGTTCTTC.

The rearrangement joins TRBV5-1 to TRBJ2-1; 10 bases are shared with TRBD2. Germline CDR1 SGHRS, CDR2 YFSETQ. The CDR3 covers 15 residues. Germline trimming cut 0 bases from V and 4 bases from J; bases unmatched to any gene: 1. The CDR3 region is CASSLASGGYNEQFF. The CDR3 DNA follows: TGCGCCAGCAGCTTGGCTAGCGGGGGATACAATGAGCAGTTCTTC.

The chain links TRBV5-1 to TRBJ2-5, with 13 bases that match TRBD2. The V gene's germline CDR1 is SGHRS and CDR2 YFSETQ. After removal of 2 bases from V and 2 bases from J, the junction contained 0 bases not matched to a gene. This CDR3 has 15 residues. The CDR3 nucleotides are TGCGCCAGCAGCTTACTAGCGGGAGGGCAAGAGACCCAGTACTTC. This sequence encodes CASSLLAGGQETQYF.

This clone was found once. V and J are TRBV5-1 and TRBJ1-1; D possibly corresponds to TRBD1 (5 bases). The CDR3 sequence is 15 residues long. The germline V and J ends were trimmed by 0 bases and 1 base, with 10 bases remaining between them. Germline values: CDR1 SGHRS, CDR2 YFSETQ. As DNA, the CDR3 is TGCGCCAGCAGCTTGGCGAGCAGGGCGAACACTGAAGCTTTCTTT. This codes for CASSLASRANTEAFF.